This entry is about one TCR beta chain. What it binds is not known. This record comes from a study of shared clonotypes between healthy human individuals. Study-wide findings and caveats: The researchers took only blood, and tissue repertoires probably look different.

The length of the CDR3 is 14 residues. The germline gives CDR1 SGHTA, CDR2 FQGNSA. Trimming cost V 2 bases and J 8 bases; bases outside gene matches: 6. Using roughly 200 ng DNA, tens of thousands of T cell genomes, the sorted-subset replicate PCRs were run. The repertoire was sequenced with immunoSEQ multiplex PCR; TCRdb's copy has only in-frame clones and lacks some. The sample lists approximately 240,000 clones, 65% occurring once. Sequenced sample: memory CD4+ T cells sorted from blood. Described subset: CD45RA-negative fraction. This TCR derives from a man aged 30 to 45 in good health. The V and J genes are TRBV7-2 and TRBJ1-2; 9 bases line up with TRBD1. The CDR3 protein is CASSLLQGAAGYTF. Written as DNA, the CDR3 is TGTGCCAGCAGCTTATTACAGGGGGCGGCCGGCTACACCTTC.